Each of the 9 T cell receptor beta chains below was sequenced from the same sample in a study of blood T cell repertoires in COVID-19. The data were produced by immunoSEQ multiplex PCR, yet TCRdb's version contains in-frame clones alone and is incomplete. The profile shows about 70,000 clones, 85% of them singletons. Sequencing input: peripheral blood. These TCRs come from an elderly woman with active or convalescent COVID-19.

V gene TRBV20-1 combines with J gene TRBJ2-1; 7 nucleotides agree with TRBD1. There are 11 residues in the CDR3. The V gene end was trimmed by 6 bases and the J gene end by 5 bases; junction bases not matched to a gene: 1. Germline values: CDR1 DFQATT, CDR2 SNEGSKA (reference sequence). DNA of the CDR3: TGCAGTGCGACAGGGAACAATGAGCAGTTCTTC. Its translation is CSATGNNEQFF.

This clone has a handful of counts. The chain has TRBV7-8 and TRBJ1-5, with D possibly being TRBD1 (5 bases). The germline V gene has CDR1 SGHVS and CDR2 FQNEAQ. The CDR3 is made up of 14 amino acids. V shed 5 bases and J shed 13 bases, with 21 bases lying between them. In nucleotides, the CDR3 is TGTGCCAGCAGCGACCCCCTGGGGGGGACTGGTCAGCATTTT. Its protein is CASSDPLGGTGQHF. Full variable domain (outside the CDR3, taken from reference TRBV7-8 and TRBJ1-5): GAGVSQSPRYKVAKRGQDVALRCDPISGHVSLFWYQQALGQGPEFLTYFQNEAQLDKSGLPSDRFFAERPEGSVSTLKIQRTQQEDSAVYLCASSDPLGGTGQHFGDGTRLSIL.

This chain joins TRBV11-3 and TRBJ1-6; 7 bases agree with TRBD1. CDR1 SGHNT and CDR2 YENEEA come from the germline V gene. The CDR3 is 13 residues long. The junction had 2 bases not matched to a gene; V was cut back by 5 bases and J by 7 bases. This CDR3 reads CASSPDRNSPLHF. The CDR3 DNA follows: TGTGCCAGCAGCCCGGACAGGAATTCACCCCTCCACTTT.

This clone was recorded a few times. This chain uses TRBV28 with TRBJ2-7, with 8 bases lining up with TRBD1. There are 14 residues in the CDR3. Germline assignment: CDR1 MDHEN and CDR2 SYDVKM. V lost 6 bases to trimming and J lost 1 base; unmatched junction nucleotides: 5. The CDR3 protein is CASSQTGGSYEQYF. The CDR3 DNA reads TGTGCCAGCAGCCAAACAGGGGGGTCCTACGAGCAGTACTTC.

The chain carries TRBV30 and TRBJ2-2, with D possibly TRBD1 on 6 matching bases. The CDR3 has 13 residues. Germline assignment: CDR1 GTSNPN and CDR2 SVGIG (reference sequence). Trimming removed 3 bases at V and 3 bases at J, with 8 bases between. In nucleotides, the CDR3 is TGTGCCTGGAGGGGACAACACACCGGGGAGCTGTTTTTT. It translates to CAWRGQHTGELFF.

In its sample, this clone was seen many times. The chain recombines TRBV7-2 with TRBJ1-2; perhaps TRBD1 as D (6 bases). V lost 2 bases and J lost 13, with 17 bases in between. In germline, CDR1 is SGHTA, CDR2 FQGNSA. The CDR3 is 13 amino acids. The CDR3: CASSLNRDKAITF. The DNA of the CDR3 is TGTGCCAGCAGCTTAAACCGGGACAAGGCGATCACCTTC.

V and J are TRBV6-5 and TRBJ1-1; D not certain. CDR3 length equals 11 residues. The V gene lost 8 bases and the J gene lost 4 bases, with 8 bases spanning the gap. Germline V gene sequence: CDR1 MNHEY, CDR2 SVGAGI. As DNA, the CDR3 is TGTGCCAGCGGGCGGGGCACTGAAGCTTTCTTT. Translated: CASGRGTEAFF.

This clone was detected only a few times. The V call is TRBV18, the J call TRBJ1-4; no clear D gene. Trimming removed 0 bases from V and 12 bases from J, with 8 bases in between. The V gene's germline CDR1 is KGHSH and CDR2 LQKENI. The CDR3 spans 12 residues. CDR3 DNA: TGTGCCAGCTCACCACCGGGTGGAGAACTGTTTTTT. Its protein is CASSPPGGELFF.

CDR3 nucleotides: TGTGCCAGCAGCCGGAGCGGGGGGCCTTGGAATGAGCAGTTCTTC. Translated: CASSRSGGPWNEQFF. This chain uses TRBV7-9 with TRBJ2-1, with 9 bases aligning to TRBD2. Germline V gene data show CDR1 as SEHNR and CDR2 as FQNEAQ (reference sequence). Trimming cost V 5 bases and J 7 bases; bases outside gene matches: 9. The CDR3 loop spans 15 amino acids.